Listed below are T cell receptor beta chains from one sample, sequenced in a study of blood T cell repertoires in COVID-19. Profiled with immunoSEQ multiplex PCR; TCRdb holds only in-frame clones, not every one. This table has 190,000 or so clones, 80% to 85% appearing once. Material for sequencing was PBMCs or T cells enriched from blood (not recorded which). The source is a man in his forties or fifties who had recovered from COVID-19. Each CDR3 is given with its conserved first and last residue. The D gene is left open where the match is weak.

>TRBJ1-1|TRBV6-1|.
TGTGCCAGCAGTGCGCCAATCAGGACAGTCAAGAACACTGAAGCTTTCTTT
CASSAPIRTVKNTEAFF
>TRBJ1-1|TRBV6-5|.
TGTGCCAGCAGTTTCCGGGGTTTGAACACTGAAGCTTTCTTT
CASSFRGLNTEAFF
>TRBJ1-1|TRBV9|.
TGTGCCAGCAGCCCAGCTGGGCACATGAACACTGAAGCTTTCTTT
CASSPAGHMNTEAFF
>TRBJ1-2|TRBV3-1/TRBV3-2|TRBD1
TGTGCCAGCAATAAGGGACAGAATGATGGCTACACCTTC
CASNKGQNDGYTF
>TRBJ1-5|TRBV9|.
TGTGCCAGCAGCGTAGGTCAGGACAATCAGCCCCAGCATTTT
CASSVGQDNQPQHF
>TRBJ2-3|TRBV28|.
TGTGCCAGCAGTTTACGCGGGGGCACAGATACGCAGTATTTT
CASSLRGGTDTQYF
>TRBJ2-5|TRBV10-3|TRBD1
TGTGCCATCAGTATAACCGGGACAGGGGTAGAGACCCAGTACTTC
CAISITGTGVETQYF
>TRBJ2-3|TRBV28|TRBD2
TGTGCCAGCAGTTGGGGCGGGGGGGCCATAGATACGCAGTATTTT
CASSWGGGAIDTQYF
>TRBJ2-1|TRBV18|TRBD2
TGTGCCAGCTCGCCTCTAGCGGGGGGGCAGAATGAGCAGTTCTTC
CASSPLAGGQNEQFF
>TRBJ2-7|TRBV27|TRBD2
TGTGCCAGCTCAAACTTTACCGGGGGGGCCTACGAGCAGTACTTC
CASSNFTGGAYEQYF
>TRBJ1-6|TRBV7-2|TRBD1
TGTGCCAGCAGGCGCACAGGGGGCGCGAATAATTCACCCCTCCACTTT
CASRRTGGANNSPLHF
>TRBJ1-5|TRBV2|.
TGTGCCAGCAGAGATTCGGACAGTAATAATCAGCCCCAGCATTTT
CASRDSDSNNQPQHF